This T cell receptor (beta chain) was identified in a study of blood T cell repertoires in COVID-19. At the level of the study: COVID-19 samples from acute and convalescent phases originated in the United States, Italy and Spain. Nucleic acid was either cDNA or gDNA, and it came from T cells, B-cell-depleted T cells, or PBMCs.

Per the original data handling: Reference gene primer amplification in the assay estimated nucleated cell counts. The table came from immunoSEQ multiplex PCR; TCRdb's copy has only in-frame clones and leaves some out. The V and J calls and clone size were taken over from that table, and D and trimming were inferred from the DNA. Here the sample spans more than 200,000 clones, under 85% being singletons. V was shortened by 5 bases and J by 1 base, with 15 bases between the two germline ends. From germline, CDR1 is MDHEN and CDR2 SYDVKM. The CDR3 is 15 amino acids. The sample holds one count of this clone.

The source of this sequence is a woman aged 40 to 50 with active or convalescent COVID-19. The material sequenced was peripheral blood. J is TRBJ2-7 and V is TRBV28; tentative D call: TRBD1 (6 bases). CDR3 loop: CASSPTGTHSYEQYV. The CDR3 DNA reads TGTGCCAGCAGTCCTACCGGGACACATTCCTACGAGCAGTACGTC.